This T cell receptor (beta chain) was documented in a study of T-cell reconstitution after alpha-beta-depleted transplantation in children (dated by TCRdb to about 2016). As for the study more broadly: Using TCR repertoire profiling, the study followed T-cell immune reconstitution in a quantitative way in children after TCRalphabeta/CD19-depleted allogeneic hematopoietic cell transplantation.

Library method: PCR. Sequencer: Illumina HiSeq 2500. TCR library preparation used molecular barcoding, with unique molecular identifiers applied to normalize quantification of the TCRbeta repertoire. TCRdb reprocessed the public reads (quality trimming at Q25 with fastp, clone calling with MiXCR) and kept in-frame beta chains. Rows with a matching CDR3 protein are joined into one entry that keeps the most common DNA and genes. The table for this sample lists approximately 420,000 distinct CDR3 sequences; around 9.9% of them were counted only once. Roughly 5.5% of the sample rests with the top ten. Germline trimming: 3 bases from V, 7 bases from J; junction bases outside gene matches: 11. The CDR3 holds 14 amino acids from the cysteine to the phenylalanine. The DNA shown is the 42-base CDR3, in frame from base 1. From a lookup of the germline V gene (reference sequence), CDR1 and CDR2 are DFQATT and SNEGSKA.

This clonotype has only a few counts. Which antigen it targets is not known. The record has no base qualities; no much larger clone is one base away. The sequence was obtained from a human donor who donated a stem cell graft to a child with acute myeloid leukemia. The chain joins TRBV20-1 to TRBJ2-7; 8 central bases correspond to TRBD1. The source was PBMCs from the stem cell graft donor, collected from the stem cell graft. The DNA sequence is as follows: TGCAGTGCTAGGACAGGGGAGAAACTGGGGGAGCAGTACTTC. Its translation is CSARTGEKLGEQYF.